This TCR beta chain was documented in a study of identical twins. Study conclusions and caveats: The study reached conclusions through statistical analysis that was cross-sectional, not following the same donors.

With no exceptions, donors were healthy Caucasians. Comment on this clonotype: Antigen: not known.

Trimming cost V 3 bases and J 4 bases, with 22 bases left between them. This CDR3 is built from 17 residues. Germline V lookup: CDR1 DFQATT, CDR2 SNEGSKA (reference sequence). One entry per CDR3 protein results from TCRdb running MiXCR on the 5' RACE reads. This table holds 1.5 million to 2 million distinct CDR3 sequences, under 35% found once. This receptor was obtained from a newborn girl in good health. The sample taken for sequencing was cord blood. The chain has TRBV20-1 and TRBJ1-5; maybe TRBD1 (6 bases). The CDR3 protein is CSASDHLQGIRNQPQHF. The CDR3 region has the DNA TGCAGTGCTAGCGATCACCTACAGGGCATCCGGAATCAGCCCCAGCATTTT.